A single sample is the source of the 12 T cell receptor beta chains below, sequenced in a study of cytomegalovirus exposure and HLA in healthy donors. The PCR used 60 Vbeta and 13 Jbeta primers. Method: immunoSEQ multiplex PCR; TCRdb's copy keeps in-frame clones and lacks some. The data show more than 150,000 clones, approximately 84% seen once. Sequenced: PBMCs. The origin of the receptors is a man between 50 and 59 years old in good health and CMV-seronegative.

V is TRBV2 and J is TRBJ1-2, with 9 bases identical to TRBD1. The germline V gene encodes CDR1 SNHLY and CDR2 FYNNEI. This CDR3 region has 13 residues. J lost 5 bases, V lost 8 bases, and 6 bases had no gene match. The CDR3 DNA reads TGTGCCAGCCCGGGACAGGGAGCGTATGGCTACACCTTC. It yields the protein CASPGQGAYGYTF.

The rearrangement uses TRBV27 and TRBJ1-4; TRBD1 matches at 7 bases. V shed 5 bases and J 8 bases; nucleotides not matched to a gene: 8. Germline CDR1 reads MNHEY; CDR2 reads SMNVEV (reference sequence). CDR3 length: 14 residues. Here the CDR3 reads CASSLQGLGEKLFF. In nucleotides, the CDR3 is TGTGCCAGCAGTCTACAGGGGCTTGGCGAAAAACTGTTTTTT.

The V call is TRBV29-1, the J call TRBJ1-1; maybe TRBD1 (5 bases). The germline V gene encodes CDR1 SQVTM and CDR2 ANQGSEA. V was cut by 3 bases and J by 5 bases, with 10 bases left in between. The CDR3 spans 12 residues. CDR3: CSVEGEATEAFF. As DNA, the CDR3 is TGCAGCGTTGAGGGGGAGGCGACTGAAGCTTTCTTT.

J is TRBJ2-7 and V is TRBV19; TRBD1 aligns across 7 bases. V lost 7 bases, J lost 7 bases, and 4 bases stayed unmatched. The length of the CDR3 is 11 residues. Germline CDR1 is LNHDA and CDR2 is SQIVND (reference sequence). CDR3 DNA sequence: TGTGCCAGTACTGACAGGGATGAGCAGTACTTC. Protein product: CASTDRDEQYF.

The CDR3 DNA sequence: TGTGCCAGCAGTTGGACAACCTCCTCCTACAATGAGCAGTTCTTC. This codes for CASSWTTSSYNEQFF. The chain joins TRBV27 to TRBJ2-1, with a weak D call TRBD1 (5 bases). Germline V gene data show CDR1 as MNHEY and CDR2 as SMNVEV (reference sequence). Trimming took 4 bases from V and 0 from J, leaving 10 bases between them. The CDR3 runs to 15 residues.

This chain connects TRBV4-1 to TRBJ2-2; D unresolved. Per the germline V gene, CDR1 is MGHRA and CDR2 is YSYEKL. The CDR3 spans 15 residues. V was cut by 4 bases and J by 6 bases, with 15 bases left in between. In DNA, the CDR3 is TGCGCCAGCAGCCCACCCTCCAGAAGCGCCGGGGAGCTGTTTTTT. It yields the protein CASSPPSRSAGELFF.

This chain joins TRBV6-5 and TRBJ2-1, with 12 nucleotides matching TRBD2. CDR1 is MNHEY and CDR2 is SVGAGI in the germline V gene. V lost 6 bases to trimming and J lost 3 bases; unmatched junction nucleotides: 3. The length of the CDR3 is 15 residues. CDR3 coding DNA: TGTGCCAGCAGCCAGACTAGCGGGGGCTACAATGAGCAGTTCTTC. The encoded protein is CASSQTSGGYNEQFF.

This clone was seen a single time. The J gene is TRBJ1-4, the V gene TRBV7-2; 7 bases line up with TRBD1. The CDR3 loop spans 15 amino acids. Germline CDR1 and CDR2: SGHTA and FQGNSA. The junction had 8 bases not matched to a gene; V was cut back by 3 bases and J by 7 bases. CDR3 nucleotides: TGTGCCAGCAGCTTGGCCCGACAGGGAGCTGAAAAACTGTTTTTT. Its protein product is CASSLARQGAEKLFF.

This clone was seen a single time. V gene TRBV4-3 combines with J gene TRBJ2-5; 9 bases agree with TRBD1. The DNA end lines up better with TRBJ2-7; the J call may be wrong. The CDR3 has 17 amino acids. CDR1 is LGHNA and CDR2 is YSLEER in the germline V gene. For the CDR3, the DNA is TGCGCCAGCAGCCAAGATCTTAAGGGACAGGGTCTCGACGAGCAGTACTTC. Protein product: CASSQDLKGQGLDEQYF.

This rearrangement joins TRBV7-2 to TRBJ2-3, with 11 positions matching TRBD2. Germline assignment: CDR1 SGHTA and CDR2 FQGNSA. This CDR3 has 15 residues. The V gene end was trimmed by 6 bases and the J gene end by 5 bases; junction bases not matched to a gene: 7. CDR3 amino acids: CASRLAGVGVDTQYF. The CDR3 nucleotides are TGTGCCAGCAGACTAGCGGGGGTAGGGGTAGATACGCAGTATTTT. The full variable domain, with the rest looked up from reference TRBV7-2 and TRBJ2-3, is GAGVSQSPSNKVTEKGKDVELRCDPISGHTALYWYRQSLGQGLEFLIYFQGNSAPDKSGLPSDRFSAERTGGSVSTLTIQRTQQEDSAVYLCASRLAGVGVDTQYFGPGTRLTVL.

This clone was observed a handful of times. The chain is built from TRBV5-1 and TRBJ2-1; 15 bases map to TRBD2. CDR3 length: 14 amino acids. Trimming took 4 bases from V and 8 from J; bases not matched to a gene: 1. CDR1 is SGHRS and CDR2 is YFSETQ in the germline V gene. The CDR3 DNA reads TGCGCCAGCAGCGGGACTAGCGGGGGGCATGAGCAGTTCTTC. Amino acids: CASSGTSGGHEQFF.

This chain uses TRBV4-1 with TRBJ1-2; D perhaps matches TRBD1 (5 bases). CDR1 is MGHRA, CDR2 YSYEKL, per germline. The V gene lost 0 bases and the J gene lost 6 bases, with 17 bases spanning the gap. The CDR3 runs to 16 residues. CDR3 in DNA: TGCGCCAGCAGCCAAGATCCTGCAGGGTGGTTCAATGGCTACACCTTC. Amino acids: CASSQDPAGWFNGYTF.